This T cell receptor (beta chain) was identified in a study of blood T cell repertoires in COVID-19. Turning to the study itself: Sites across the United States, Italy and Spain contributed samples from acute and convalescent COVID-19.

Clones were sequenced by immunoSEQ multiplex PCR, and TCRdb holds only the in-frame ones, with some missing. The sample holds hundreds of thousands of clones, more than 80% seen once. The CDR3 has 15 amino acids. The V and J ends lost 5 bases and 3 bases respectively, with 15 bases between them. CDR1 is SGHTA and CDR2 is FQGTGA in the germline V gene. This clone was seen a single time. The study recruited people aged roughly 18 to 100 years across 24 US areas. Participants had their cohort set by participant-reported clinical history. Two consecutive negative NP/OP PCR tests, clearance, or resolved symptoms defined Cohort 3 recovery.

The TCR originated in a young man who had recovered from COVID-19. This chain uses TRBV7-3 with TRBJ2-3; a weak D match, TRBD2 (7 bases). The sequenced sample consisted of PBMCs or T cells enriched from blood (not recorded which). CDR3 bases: TGTGCCAGCAGCCTAGGGGGGGCGCGGACAGATACGCAGTATTTT. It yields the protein CASSLGGARTDTQYF.